The 8 T cell receptor beta chains given below trace back to one sample, sequenced in a study of T cell changes during pregnancy in multiple sclerosis. Method: immunoSEQ multiplex PCR; TCRdb's copy keeps in-frame clones and lacks some. The data contain roughly 45,000 clones, over 85% of them singletons. Here the sequenced sample was CD8+ T cells from peripheral blood mononuclear cells, taken after pregnancy. These receptor sequences come from a female donor with multiple sclerosis, enrolled in a pregnancy study.

The chain recombines TRBV4-1 with TRBJ1-1; the D gene is possibly TRBD1 (6 bases). Deletions cut 1 base from V and 7 bases from J, with 13 bases between. The CDR3 totals 14 residues. Germline values: CDR1 MGHRA, CDR2 YSYEKL. The CDR3 DNA reads TGCGCCAGCAGCCAAGGAACAGGGCAGGTTGAAGCTTTCTTT. Translation gives CASSQGTGQVEAFF.

This clone was counted between two and nine times. The V gene is TRBV19, the J gene TRBJ1-1; D remains ambiguous. There are 13 residues in the CDR3. The V and J ends lost 6 bases and 0 bases respectively, with 8 bases between them. Germline V lookup: CDR1 LNHDA, CDR2 SQIVND (reference sequence). This CDR3 reads CASSESMNTEAFF. The CDR3 nucleotides are TGTGCCAGTAGCGAGAGCATGAACACTGAAGCTTTCTTT.

This clone has just one count. The rearrangement links TRBV9 to TRBJ2-1; 16 bases line up with TRBD2. Germline CDR1 SGDLS, CDR2 YYNGEE. Losses at the gene ends were 3 bases for V and 7 bases for J; bases not matched to a gene: 4. This CDR3 is built from 16 residues. CDR3 sequence: CASSAGLAGGPNEQFF. The CDR3 nucleotides are TGTGCCAGCAGCGCGGGACTAGCGGGAGGGCCGAATGAGCAGTTCTTC.

The genes are TRBV27 and TRBJ2-1; D is ambiguous. There are 14 residues in the CDR3. The V gene's germline CDR1 is MNHEY and CDR2 SMNVEV (reference sequence). V lost 3 bases and J 0 bases, leaving 6 bases between the germline ends. CDR3 loop: CASSLESSYNEQFF. CDR3 sequence (DNA): TGTGCCAGCAGTTTGGAGAGCTCCTACAATGAGCAGTTCTTC.

This chain uses TRBV27 with TRBJ2-5; 13 bases map to TRBD2. The J call is uncertain, as TRBJ2-7 better fits the DNA end. The CDR3 length is 15 residues. Germline V lookup: CDR1 MNHEY, CDR2 SMNVEV (reference sequence). The CDR3 bases are TGTGCCAGCAGTCTTGGGACTAGCGGGACCTACGAGCAGTACTTC. Protein product: CASSLGTSGTYEQYF.

The chain has TRBV5-8 and TRBJ2-7; 8 positions match TRBD1. Germline values: CDR1 SGHTS, CDR2 YDEGEE. The CDR3 runs to 14 residues. J was trimmed by 2 bases and V by 6 bases; bases with no gene match: 7. The CDR3 region is CASTSDRVPYEQYF. The CDR3, as DNA: TGTGCCAGCACCTCGGACAGGGTACCCTACGAGCAGTACTTC.

The chain combines TRBV4-3 with TRBJ1-2; TRBD1 is a possible D gene (5 bases). There are 19 residues in the CDR3. V gave up 4 bases and J gave up 1 base, with 25 bases separating them. The germline V gene has CDR1 LGHNA and CDR2 YSLEER. The CDR3 DNA sequence: TGCGCCAGCAGCCTACAAGTGACAGACTTTATCCTTTTTAACTATGGCTACACCTTC. Its translation: CASSLQVTDFILFNYGYTF.

The chain combines TRBV4-1 with TRBJ1-2, with 7 positions matching TRBD1. J gave up 3 bases and V 0 bases, and 7 bases lay outside the gene matches. Looked up from germline, CDR1 is MGHRA and CDR2 is YSYEKL. The CDR3 has 16 amino acids. The CDR3 here is CASSQERETGYYGYTF. In nucleotides, the CDR3 is TGCGCCAGCAGCCAAGAAAGGGAGACAGGGTACTATGGCTACACCTTC.